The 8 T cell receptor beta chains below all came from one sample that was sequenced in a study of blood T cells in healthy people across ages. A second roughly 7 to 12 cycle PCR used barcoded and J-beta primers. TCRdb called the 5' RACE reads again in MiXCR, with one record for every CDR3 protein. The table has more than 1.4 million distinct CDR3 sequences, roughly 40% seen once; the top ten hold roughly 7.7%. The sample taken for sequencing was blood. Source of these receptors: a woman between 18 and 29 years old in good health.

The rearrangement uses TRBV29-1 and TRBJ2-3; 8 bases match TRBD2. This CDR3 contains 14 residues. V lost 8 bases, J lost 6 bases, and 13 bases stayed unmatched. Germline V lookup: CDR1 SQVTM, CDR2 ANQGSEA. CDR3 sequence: CSILGLAMWDTQYF. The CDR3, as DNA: TGCAGCATCCTAGGACTAGCTATGTGGGATACGCAGTATTTT.

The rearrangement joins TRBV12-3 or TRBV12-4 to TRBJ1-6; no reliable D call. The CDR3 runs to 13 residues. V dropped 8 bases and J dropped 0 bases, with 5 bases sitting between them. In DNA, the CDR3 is TGTGCCAGCTGCCTCTCCTATAATTCACCCCTCCACTTT. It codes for CASCLSYNSPLHF.

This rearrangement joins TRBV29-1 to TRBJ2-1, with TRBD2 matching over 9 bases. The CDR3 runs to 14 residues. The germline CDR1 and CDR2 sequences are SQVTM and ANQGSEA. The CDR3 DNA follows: TGCAGATCAGGGGGGGGTAGCGGGAGTTGGGAGCAGTTCTTC. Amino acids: CRSGGGSGSWEQFF.

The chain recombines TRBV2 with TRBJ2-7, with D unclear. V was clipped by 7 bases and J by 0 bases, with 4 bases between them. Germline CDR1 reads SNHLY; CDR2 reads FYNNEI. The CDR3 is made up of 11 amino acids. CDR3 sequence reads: CASMDSYEQYF. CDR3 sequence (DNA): TGTGCCAGCATGGACTCCTACGAGCAGTACTTC.

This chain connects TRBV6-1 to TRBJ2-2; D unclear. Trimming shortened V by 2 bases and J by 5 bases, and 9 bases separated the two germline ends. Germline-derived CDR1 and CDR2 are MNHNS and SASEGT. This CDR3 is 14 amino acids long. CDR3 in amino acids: CASSEFSETGELFF. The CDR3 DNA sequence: TGTGCCAGCAGTGAATTTTCTGAGACCGGGGAGCTGTTTTTT.

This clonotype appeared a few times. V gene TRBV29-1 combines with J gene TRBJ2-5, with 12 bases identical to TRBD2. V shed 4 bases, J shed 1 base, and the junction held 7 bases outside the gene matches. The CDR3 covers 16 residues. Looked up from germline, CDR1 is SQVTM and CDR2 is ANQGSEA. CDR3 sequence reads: CSVGLAGVAGQETQYF. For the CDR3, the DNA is TGCAGCGTTGGACTAGCGGGAGTCGCAGGCCAAGAGACCCAGTACTTC. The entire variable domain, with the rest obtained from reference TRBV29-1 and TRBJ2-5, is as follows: SAVISQKPSRDICQRGTSLTIQCQVDSQVTMMFWYRQQPGQSLTLIATANQGSEATYESGFVIDKFPISRPNLTFSTLTVSNMSPEDSSIYLCSVGLAGVAGQETQYFGPGTRLLVL.

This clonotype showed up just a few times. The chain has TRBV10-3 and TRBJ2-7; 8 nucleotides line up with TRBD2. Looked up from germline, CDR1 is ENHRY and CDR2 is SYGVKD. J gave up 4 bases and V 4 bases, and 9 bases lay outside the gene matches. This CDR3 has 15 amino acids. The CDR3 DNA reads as TGTGCCATCAGTGGTCCGGTAGCGGGAACTTACGAGCAGTACTTC. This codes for CAISGPVAGTYEQYF.

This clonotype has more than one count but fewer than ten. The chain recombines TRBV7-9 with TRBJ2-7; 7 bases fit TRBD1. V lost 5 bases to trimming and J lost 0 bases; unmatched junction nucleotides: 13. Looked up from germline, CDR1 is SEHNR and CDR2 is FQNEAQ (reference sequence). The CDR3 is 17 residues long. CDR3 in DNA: TGTGCCAGCAGCCACGAATATGACCGGGACAGCTCCTACGAGCAGTACTTC. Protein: CASSHEYDRDSSYEQYF.